This TCR beta chain emerged from a study of T-cell reconstitution after alpha-beta-depleted transplantation in children. Study observations and caveats: Among T cells one year after transplant, newly produced cells accounted for most counts and diversity. In some patients, recipient T cells and intrathymic progenitors surviving conditioning explained high day-60 diversity. Reportedly, roughly two months post-transplant, alpha-beta T cells arose from several hundred expanded graft clones.

CDR1 is DFQATT, CDR2 SNEGSKA, per germline (reference sequence). The CDR3 contains 13 residues. The V and J ends lost 6 bases and 0 bases respectively, with 9 bases between them. Ten or more counts support this clonotype. What it binds is not known. Researchers prepared the TCRbeta library using unique molecular identifiers, the study reports. TCRdb reprocessed the PCR reads with MiXCR, giving one entry per CDR3 protein. The table lists 200,000 to 250,000 distinct CDR3 sequences, about 11% of them singletons. This receptor was obtained from a child younger than two with acute myeloid leukemia, due to receive a stem cell transplant. This chain links TRBV20-1 with TRBJ2-4; D unresolved. Sequencing used PBMCs, obtained before TCRalphabeta/CD19-depleted stem cell transplant. The CDR3 DNA reads as TGCAGTGCGAGAAGTATAGCCAAAAACATTCAGTACTTC. Amino acid sequence: CSARSIAKNIQYF.